The 15 T cell receptor beta chains below all came from one sample that was sequenced in a study of cytomegalovirus exposure and HLA in healthy donors. Using immunoSEQ multiplex PCR, the repertoire was profiled, and TCRdb retains in-frame clones only, with some absent. The table records about 190,000 clones, roughly 83% of them present only once. The source material was PBMCs. The receptors originated from a woman aged 18-29 years in good health and CMV-seronegative.

CDR3 coding DNA: TGTGCCAGCAGTGAAGGGCTAAGGGGGAATCAGCCCCAGCATTTT. The encoded protein is CASSEGLRGNQPQHF. The chain combines TRBV6-1 with TRBJ1-5; a possible D gene is TRBD1 (6 bases). The CDR3 has 15 residues. Germline loops: CDR1 MNHNS, CDR2 SASEGT. V was pared by 1 base and J by 4 bases, with 11 bases between.

J is TRBJ2-5 and V is TRBV4-1, with D possibly TRBD2 on 7 matching bases. Trimming pared 3 bases from V and 2 bases from J, leaving 19 bases between. The CDR3 is 17 amino acids. Germline V gives CDR1 MGHRA, CDR2 YSYEKL. For the CDR3, the DNA is TGCGCCAGCAGCCATTTCATAGGGGGGGGCGAACAAGAGACCCAGTACTTC. Its protein is CASSHFIGGGEQETQYF.

This chain links TRBV28 with TRBJ1-5, with TRBD1 matching 8 bases. Germline values: CDR1 MDHEN, CDR2 SYDVKM. J was trimmed by 4 bases and V by 7 bases; bases with no gene match: 9. The CDR3 loop spans 15 amino acids. The CDR3 nucleotides read TGTGCCAGCAAGGGTTGGCAGGGGGCGAATCAGCCCCAGCATTTT. Translated: CASKGWQGANQPQHF.

With regard to this clone: An end of the junction differs from the germline gene, which may be a read error. The genes are TRBV19 and TRBJ2-2; possible D gene TRBD2, 7 bases. Germline assignment: CDR1 LNHDA and CDR2 SQIVND (reference sequence). CDR3 length equals 12 residues. The CDR3 reads CASTAGGGGLFF. DNA for the CDR3: TGTGCCAGTACCGCCGGGGGCGGGGGGCTGTTTTTT.

The rearrangement uses TRBV27 and TRBJ1-4; 7 bases map to TRBD1. V shed 5 bases, J shed 8 bases, and the junction held 17 bases outside the gene matches. The CDR3 is 17 residues long. CDR1 is MNHEY, CDR2 SMNVEV, per germline (reference sequence). CDR3 loop: CASSPQQGKVLGEKLFF. The CDR3 DNA reads TGTGCCAGCAGTCCGCAACAGGGGAAGGTACTTGGGGAAAAACTGTTTTTT.

This chain joins TRBV10-3 and TRBJ2-7, with 11 bases that match TRBD2. The trim removed 10 bases at V and 2 bases at J, leaving 10 bases unmatched. The CDR3 is 15 amino acids. The V gene's germline CDR1 is ENHRY and CDR2 SYGVKD. Written as DNA, the CDR3 is TGTGCCACCACCCCTTTGACTAGCGGGACCTACGAGCAGTACTTC. It codes for CATTPLTSGTYEQYF.

DNA for the CDR3: TGTGCCAGCATCCAGGACAGGGAGTGGGGCTACACCTTC. Protein: CASIQDREWGYTF. J is TRBJ1-2 and V is TRBV7-9; 8 nucleotides align to TRBD1. Germline lookup yields CDR1 SEHNR and CDR2 FQNEAQ (reference sequence). Losses at the gene ends were 7 bases for V and 8 bases for J; bases not matched to a gene: 9. The CDR3 spans 13 residues.

The gene calls are TRBV6-1 and TRBJ1-1; no clear D gene. From germline, CDR1 is MNHNS and CDR2 SASEGT. Trimming cost V 3 bases and J 3 bases, with 8 bases left between them. The CDR3 runs to 13 residues. CDR3 sequence reads: CASSDIEHTEAFF. The DNA for the CDR3 is TGTGCCAGCAGTGATATAGAGCACACTGAAGCTTTCTTT.

This clone occurred a few times. The chain employs TRBV28 and TRBJ1-1; 11 bases are a match to TRBD1. V trimming: 5 bases; J trimming: 7 bases; junction bases outside the gene matches: 6. The length of the CDR3 is 14 residues. Germline V gene sequence: CDR1 MDHEN, CDR2 SYDVKM. The CDR3 reads CASSRTGGLVEAFF. The CDR3 bases are TGTGCCAGCAGTAGGACAGGGGGCTTGGTTGAAGCTTTCTTT.

In this sample, this clone turned up once. The chain employs TRBV9 and TRBJ1-5; D not certain. Per germline, CDR1 SGDLS and CDR2 YYNGEE. The V end was cut by 5 bases, the J end by 4 bases, with 13 bases between. The CDR3 runs to 14 residues. CDR3 sequence (DNA): TGTGCCAGCAGTGTCGGTCTGAATAATCAGCCCCAGCATTTT. Translated: CASSVGLNNQPQHF. The full variable domain, rest sourced from reference TRBV9 and TRBJ1-5, is DSGVTQTPKHLITATGQRVTLRCSPRSGDLSVYWYQQSLDQGLQFLIQYYNGEERAKGNILERFSAQQFPDLHSELNLSSLELGDSALYFCASSVGLNNQPQHFGDGTRLSIL.

This chain links TRBV6-5 with TRBJ2-2; D unresolved. In germline, CDR1 is MNHEY, CDR2 SVGAGI. The length of the CDR3 is 15 residues. Trimming left V 5 bases short and J 2 bases short, with 12 bases between. The CDR3 protein is CASSPPGSNTGELFF. CDR3 nucleotides: TGTGCCAGCAGTCCCCCCGGGTCAAACACCGGGGAGCTGTTTTTT.

The chain uses TRBV9 and TRBJ2-7; no clear D. Trimming cost V 0 bases and J 0 bases, with 10 bases left between them. This CDR3 is built from 15 residues. Looked up from germline, CDR1 is SGDLS and CDR2 is YYNGEE. CDR3 amino acids: CASSVEVGSSYEQYF. The CDR3 nucleotides are TGTGCCAGCAGCGTAGAAGTCGGTAGCTCCTACGAGCAGTACTTC. Together with reference TRBV9 and TRBJ2-7, the CDR3 gives the full variable domain: DSGVTQTPKHLITATGQRVTLRCSPRSGDLSVYWYQQSLDQGLQFLIQYYNGEERAKGNILERFSAQQFPDLHSELNLSSLELGDSALYFCASSVEVGSSYEQYFGPGTRLTVT.

This chain joins TRBV18 and TRBJ1-1; no firm D call. The CDR3 consists of 13 residues. The germline V gene has CDR1 KGHSH and CDR2 LQKENI. V dropped 4 bases and J dropped 5 bases, with 11 bases sitting between them. The CDR3 sequence: CASSLQVDTEAFF. CDR3 DNA sequence: TGTGCCAGCTCACTGCAGGTGGATACTGAAGCTTTCTTT.

This sequence joins TRBV15 and TRBJ1-1, with D possibly being TRBD1 (6 bases). CDR1 and CDR2 (germline): LNHNV, YYDKDF (reference sequence). The CDR3 has 16 residues. V was shortened by 1 base and J by 6 bases, with 18 bases between the two germline ends. The CDR3 DNA reads as TGTGCCACCAGCAGAGGTGGGCAGGGGACTATCGCTGAAGCTTTCTTT. Amino acids: CATSRGGQGTIAEAFF. The full variable domain, with the rest looked up from reference TRBV15 and TRBJ1-1, is DAMVIQNPRYQVTQFGKPVTLSCSQTLNHNVMYWYQQKSSQAPKLLFHYYDKDFNNEADTPDNFQSRRPNTSFCFLDIRSPGLGDTAMYLCATSRGGQGTIAEAFFGQGTRLTVV.

The rearrangement links TRBV18 to TRBJ1-6; D not certain. Germline V gene sequence: CDR1 KGHSH, CDR2 LQKENI. Trimming removed 5 bases from V and 8 bases from J, with 13 bases in between. The CDR3 is 14 amino acids. The CDR3 here is CASSTPGSYSPLHF. DNA for the CDR3: TGTGCCAGCTCAACGCCGGGTTCTTATTCACCCCTCCACTTT.